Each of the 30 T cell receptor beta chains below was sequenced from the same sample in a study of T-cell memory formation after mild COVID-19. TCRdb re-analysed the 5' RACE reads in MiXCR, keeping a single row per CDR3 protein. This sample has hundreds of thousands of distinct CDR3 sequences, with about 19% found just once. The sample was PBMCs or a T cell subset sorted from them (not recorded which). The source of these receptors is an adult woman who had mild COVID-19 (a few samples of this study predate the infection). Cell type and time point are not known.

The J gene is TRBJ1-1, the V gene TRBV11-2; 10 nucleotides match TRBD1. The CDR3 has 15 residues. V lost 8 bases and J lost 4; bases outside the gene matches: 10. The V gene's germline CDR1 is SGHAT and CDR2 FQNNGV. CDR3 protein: CASGTGALSGTEAFF. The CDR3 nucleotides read TGTGCCAGCGGGACAGGGGCCTTGAGTGGCACTGAAGCTTTCTTT.

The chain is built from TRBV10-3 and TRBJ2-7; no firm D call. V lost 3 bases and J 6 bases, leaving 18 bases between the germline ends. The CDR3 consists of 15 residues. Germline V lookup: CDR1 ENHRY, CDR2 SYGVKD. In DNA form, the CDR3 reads TGTGCCATCAGTGAAATGATTTCTGGTTCAGGCGAGCAGTACTTC. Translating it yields CAISEMISGSGEQYF.

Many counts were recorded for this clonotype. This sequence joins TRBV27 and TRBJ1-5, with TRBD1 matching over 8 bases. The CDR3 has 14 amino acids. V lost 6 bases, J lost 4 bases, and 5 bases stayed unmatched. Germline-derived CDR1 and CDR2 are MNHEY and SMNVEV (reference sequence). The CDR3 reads CASRQQGGNQPQHF. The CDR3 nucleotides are TGTGCCAGCAGACAACAGGGGGGTAATCAGCCCCAGCATTTT.

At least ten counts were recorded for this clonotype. The CDR3 DNA reads TGTGCCAGCAGCTTAGCGGGAGGAGATTACAATGAGCAGTTCTTC. This codes for CASSLAGGDYNEQFF. This chain joins TRBV7-2 and TRBJ2-1; weak D call: TRBD2 (6 bases). Germline-derived CDR1 and CDR2 are SGHTA and FQGNSA. V was trimmed by 0 bases and J by 4 bases, leaving 10 bases between them. This CDR3 has 15 amino acids.

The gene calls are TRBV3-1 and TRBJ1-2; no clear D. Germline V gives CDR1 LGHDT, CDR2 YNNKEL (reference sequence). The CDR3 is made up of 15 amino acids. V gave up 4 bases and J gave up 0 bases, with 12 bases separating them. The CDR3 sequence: CASSPRTLTNYGYTF. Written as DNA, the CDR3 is TGTGCCAGCAGCCCCCGGACTCTTACTAACTATGGCTACACCTTC.

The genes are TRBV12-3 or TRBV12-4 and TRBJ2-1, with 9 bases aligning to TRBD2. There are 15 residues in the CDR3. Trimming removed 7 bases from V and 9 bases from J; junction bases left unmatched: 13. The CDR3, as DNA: TGTGCCAGCAAGGGCGGGGGGGTTCAGAGAGGTGAGCAGTTCTTC. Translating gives CASKGGGVQRGEQFF.

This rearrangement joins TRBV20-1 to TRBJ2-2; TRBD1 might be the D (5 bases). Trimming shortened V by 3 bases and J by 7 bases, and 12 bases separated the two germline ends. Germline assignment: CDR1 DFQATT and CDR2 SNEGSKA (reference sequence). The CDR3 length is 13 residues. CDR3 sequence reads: CSARVAQDGELFF. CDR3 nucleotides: TGCAGTGCTAGGGTAGCACAGGACGGGGAGCTGTTTTTT.

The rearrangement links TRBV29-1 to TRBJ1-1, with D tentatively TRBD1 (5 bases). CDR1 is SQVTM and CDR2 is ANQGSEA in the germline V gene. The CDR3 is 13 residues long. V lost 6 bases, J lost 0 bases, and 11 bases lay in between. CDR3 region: CSVPGTVNTEAFF. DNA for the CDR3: TGCAGCGTACCTGGGACTGTGAACACTGAAGCTTTCTTT.

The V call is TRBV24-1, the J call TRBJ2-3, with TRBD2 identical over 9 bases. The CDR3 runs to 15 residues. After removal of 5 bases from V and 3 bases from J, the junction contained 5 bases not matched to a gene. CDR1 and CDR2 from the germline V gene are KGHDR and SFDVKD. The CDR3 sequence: CATSGLADPTDTQYF. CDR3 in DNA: TGTGCCACCAGTGGACTAGCGGACCCGACAGATACGCAGTATTTT.

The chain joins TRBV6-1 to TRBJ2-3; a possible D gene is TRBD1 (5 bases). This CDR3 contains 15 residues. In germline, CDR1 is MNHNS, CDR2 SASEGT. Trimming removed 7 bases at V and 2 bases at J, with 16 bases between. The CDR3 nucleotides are TGTGCCAGCATACGACAGCGACGGGCCACAGATACGCAGTATTTT. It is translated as CASIRQRRATDTQYF.

CDR3 sequence reads: CSARERTNSPLHF. The DNA of the CDR3 is TGCAGTGCTAGAGAGAGAACTAATTCACCCCTCCACTTT. The genes are TRBV20-1 and TRBJ1-6, with no clear D. Germline loops: CDR1 DFQATT, CDR2 SNEGSKA (reference sequence). The CDR3 runs 13 residues. Between the trimmed V and J ends, which lost 0 bases and 6 bases, there was a span of 6 bases.

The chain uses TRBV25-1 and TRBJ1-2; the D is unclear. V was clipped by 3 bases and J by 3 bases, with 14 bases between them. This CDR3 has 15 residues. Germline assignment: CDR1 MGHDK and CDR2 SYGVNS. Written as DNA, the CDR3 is TGTGCCAGCAGTGATCACAATGTTCAGTACTATGGCTACACCTTC. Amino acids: CASSDHNVQYYGYTF.

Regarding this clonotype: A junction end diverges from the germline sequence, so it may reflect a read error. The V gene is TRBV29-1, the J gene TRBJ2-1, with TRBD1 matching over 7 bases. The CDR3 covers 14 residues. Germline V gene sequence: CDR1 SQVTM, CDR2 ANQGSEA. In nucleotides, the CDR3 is TGCAGCGTTGAGGGACAGACAATCTACGATGAGCAGTTCTTC. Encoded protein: CSVEGQTIYDEQFF.

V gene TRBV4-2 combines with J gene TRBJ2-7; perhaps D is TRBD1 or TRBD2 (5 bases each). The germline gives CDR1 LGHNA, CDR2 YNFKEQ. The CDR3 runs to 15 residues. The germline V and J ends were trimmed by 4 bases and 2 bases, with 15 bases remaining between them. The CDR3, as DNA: TGTGCCAGCAGCCCCCCGAGGGGATCCACCTACGAGCAGTACTTC. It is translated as CASSPPRGSTYEQYF.

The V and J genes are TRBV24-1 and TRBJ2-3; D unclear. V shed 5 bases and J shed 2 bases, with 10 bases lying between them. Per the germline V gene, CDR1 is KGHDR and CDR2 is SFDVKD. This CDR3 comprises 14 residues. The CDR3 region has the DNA TGTGCCACCAGTGGGCCAGAGATCACAGATACGCAGTATTTT. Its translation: CATSGPEITDTQYF.

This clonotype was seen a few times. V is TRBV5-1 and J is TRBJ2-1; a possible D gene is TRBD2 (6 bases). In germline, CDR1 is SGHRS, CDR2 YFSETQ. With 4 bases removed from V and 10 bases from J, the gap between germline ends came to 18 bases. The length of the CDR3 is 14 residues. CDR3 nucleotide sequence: TGCGCCAGCAGCCCGACACGGTCAGCGGGCGAGCAGTTCTTC. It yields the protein CASSPTRSAGEQFF.

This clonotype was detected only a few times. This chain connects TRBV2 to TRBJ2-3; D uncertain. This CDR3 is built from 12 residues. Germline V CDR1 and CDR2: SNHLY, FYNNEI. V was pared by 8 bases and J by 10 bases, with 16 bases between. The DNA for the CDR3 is TGTGCCAGCGGAAGGACCCTCCCCTCGCAGTATTTT. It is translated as CASGRTLPSQYF.

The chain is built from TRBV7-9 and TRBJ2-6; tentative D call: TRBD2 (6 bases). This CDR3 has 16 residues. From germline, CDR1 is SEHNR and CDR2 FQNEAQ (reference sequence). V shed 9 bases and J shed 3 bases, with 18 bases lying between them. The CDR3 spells CARSDAGLGGANVLTF. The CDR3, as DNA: TGTGCCAGATCCGACGCGGGGTTAGGTGGGGCCAACGTCCTGACTTTC.

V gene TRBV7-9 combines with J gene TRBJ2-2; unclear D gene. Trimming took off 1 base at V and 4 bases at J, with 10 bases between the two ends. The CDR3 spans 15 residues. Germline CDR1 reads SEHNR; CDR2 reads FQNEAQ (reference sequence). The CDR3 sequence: CASSLEGLGTGELFF. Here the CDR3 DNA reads TGTGCCAGCAGCTTAGAGGGCCTGGGCACCGGGGAGCTGTTTTTT.

DNA of the CDR3: TGTGCCAGCAGCCTCCCGGGCCGGCTAGCGGGAAAGGATGAGCAGTTCTTC. This encodes CASSLPGRLAGKDEQFF. The chain couples TRBV4-2 to TRBJ2-1, with 9 positions matching TRBD2. In germline, CDR1 is LGHNA, CDR2 YNFKEQ. The CDR3 covers 17 residues. The trim removed 4 bases at V and 8 bases at J, leaving 15 bases unmatched.

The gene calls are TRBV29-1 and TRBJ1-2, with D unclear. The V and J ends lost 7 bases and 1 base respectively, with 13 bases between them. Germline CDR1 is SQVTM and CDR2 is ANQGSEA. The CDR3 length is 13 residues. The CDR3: CSGATLSNYGYTF. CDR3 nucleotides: TGCAGCGGCGCTACTCTCAGTAACTATGGCTACACCTTC.

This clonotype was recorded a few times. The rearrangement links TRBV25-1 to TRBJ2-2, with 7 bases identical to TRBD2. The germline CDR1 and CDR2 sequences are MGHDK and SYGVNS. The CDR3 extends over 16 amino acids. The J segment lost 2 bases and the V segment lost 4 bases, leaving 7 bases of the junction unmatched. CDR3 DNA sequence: TGTGCCAGCAGTGGGAGACTAGCTGAAAACACCGGGGAGCTGTTTTTT. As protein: CASSGRLAENTGELFF.

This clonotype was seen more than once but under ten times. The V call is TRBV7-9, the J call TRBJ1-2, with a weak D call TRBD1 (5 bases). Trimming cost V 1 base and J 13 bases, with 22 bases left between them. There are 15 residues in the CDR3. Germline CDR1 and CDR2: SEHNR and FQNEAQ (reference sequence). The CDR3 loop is CASSLEEAAPGTLTF. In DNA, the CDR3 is TGTGCCAGCAGCTTAGAGGAGGCCGCTCCTGGGACCCTCACCTTC.

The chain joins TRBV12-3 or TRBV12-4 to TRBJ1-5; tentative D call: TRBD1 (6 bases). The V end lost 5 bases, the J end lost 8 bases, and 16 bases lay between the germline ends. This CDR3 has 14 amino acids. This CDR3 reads CASSPTGSVKPQHF. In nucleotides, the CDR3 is TGTGCCAGCAGTCCTACAGGGTCGGTTAAGCCCCAGCATTTT.

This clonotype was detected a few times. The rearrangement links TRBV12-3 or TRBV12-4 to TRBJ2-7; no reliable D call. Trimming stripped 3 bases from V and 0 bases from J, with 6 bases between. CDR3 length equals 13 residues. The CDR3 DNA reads TGTGCCAGCAGTTTTAAGCGCTCCTACGAGCAGTACTTC. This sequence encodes CASSFKRSYEQYF.

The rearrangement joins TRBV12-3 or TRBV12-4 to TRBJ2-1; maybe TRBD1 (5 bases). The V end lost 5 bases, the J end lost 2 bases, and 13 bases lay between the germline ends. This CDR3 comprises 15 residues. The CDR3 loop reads CASSRSRRAYNEQFF. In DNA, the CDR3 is TGTGCCAGCAGTAGATCTCGCAGGGCCTACAATGAGCAGTTCTTC.

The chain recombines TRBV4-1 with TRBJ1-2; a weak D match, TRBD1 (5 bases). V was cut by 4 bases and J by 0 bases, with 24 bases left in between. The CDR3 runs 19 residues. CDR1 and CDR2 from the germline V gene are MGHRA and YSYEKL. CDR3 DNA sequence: TGCGCCAGCAGCCCTTGGGGCGGGGGGGAGAGAGGCGCTAACTATGGCTACACCTTC. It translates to CASSPWGGGERGANYGYTF.

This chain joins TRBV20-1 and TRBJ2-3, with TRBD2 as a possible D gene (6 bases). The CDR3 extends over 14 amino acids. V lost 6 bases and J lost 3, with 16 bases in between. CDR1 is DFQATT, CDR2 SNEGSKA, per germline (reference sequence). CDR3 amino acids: CSAGDVGTTDTQYF. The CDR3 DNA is TGCAGTGCGGGGGACGTTGGGACTACAGATACGCAGTATTTT.

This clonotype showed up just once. CDR3 loop: CASSYAGTGFDNEQFF. CDR3 in DNA: TGTGCCAGCAGTTACGCCGGGACAGGGTTTGACAATGAGCAGTTCTTC. The chain uses TRBV12-3 or TRBV12-4 and TRBJ2-1; TRBD1 matches at 9 bases. V gave up 4 bases and J gave up 5 bases; unmatched junction bases: 9. The CDR3 length is 16 residues.

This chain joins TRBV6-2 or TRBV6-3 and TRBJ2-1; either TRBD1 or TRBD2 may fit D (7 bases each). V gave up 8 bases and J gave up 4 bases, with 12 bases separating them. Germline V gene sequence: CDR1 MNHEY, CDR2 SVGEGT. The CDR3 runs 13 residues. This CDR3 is CASGGDRYNEQFF. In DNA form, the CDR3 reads TGTGCCAGCGGGGGGGACAGATACAATGAGCAGTTCTTC.